The source of this T cell receptor beta chain is a study of shared clonotypes between healthy human individuals. Study context: Ranging from 18 to 49 in age, donors were two women and a few men. Overall study results and limits: Among donors, sharing of clonotypes was expected to be affected by sequencing depth.

This table comes from immunoSEQ multiplex PCR, and its TCRdb copy is limited to in-frame clones, with some not included. Among about 500,000 clones listed, 70% to 80% were seen once. CDR1 MRHNA and CDR2 SNTAGT come from the germline V gene. The CDR3 covers 14 residues. With 5 bases clipped from V and 2 bases from J, the junction kept 6 bases outside the gene matches. Points on this clone: Its target is unknown.

The sample consisted of PBMCs. The rearrangement uses TRBV6-4 and TRBJ2-7, with 7 bases fitting TRBD1. The TCR comes from a woman in her 40s in good health. Some clones in this sample may be carry-over from other donors' samples. The CDR3 is CASSPDRSTYEQYF. In DNA, the CDR3 is TGTGCCAGCAGTCCGGACAGGAGTACCTACGAGCAGTACTTC.